Described below is a single T cell receptor beta chain sequence and its context. TCRdb passed the 5' RACE reads through MiXCR, listing each CDR3 protein once. This table has 450,000 to 650,000 distinct CDR3 sequences, 21% appearing once. This sample was included in a study of T cells after yellow fever vaccination. Overall study: Some fractions had low cell numbers, and these were prepared with SMART-Seq v4 Ultra Low Input.

This TCR derives from a man aged 18 to 35 who received the YFV17D yellow fever vaccine. The input for sequencing was PBMCs, taken approximately 22 days after the first yellow fever vaccination.

CDR3 loop: CSATRQAAGDTQYF. Written as DNA, the CDR3 is TGCAGTGCTACCCGACAGGCTGCGGGGGATACGCAGTATTTT. The chain has TRBV20-1 and TRBJ2-3; D is tentatively TRBD1 or TRBD2 (6 bases each). There are 14 residues in the CDR3. CDR1 is DFQATT and CDR2 is SNEGSKA in the germline V gene (reference sequence). V gave up 4 bases and J gave up 6 bases, with 17 bases separating them.